Below are 14 T cell receptor beta chains sequenced from a single sample in a study of identifying expanded T cells in peripheral blood. Profiling relied on immunoSEQ multiplex PCR, and the TCRdb table lists in-frame clones only, not all of them. The sample holds about 84,000 clones, about 86% seen once. Input material: blood. Every receptor here comes from a person aged 18 to 69 in good health.

This clone has just one count. The chain combines TRBV19 with TRBJ2-1; 7 bases fit TRBD1. V was clipped by 5 bases and J by 2 bases; unmatched bases: 6. This CDR3 has 15 amino acids. CDR1 is LNHDA, CDR2 SQIVND, per germline (reference sequence). In DNA form, the CDR3 reads TGTGCCAGTAGTTCCGGGACAGCCCCCTACAATGAGCAGTTCTTC. Its protein is CASSSGTAPYNEQFF.

This clone was recorded once. The CDR3 is CASGGQGEVDTEAFF. CDR3 nucleotide sequence: TGTGCCAGCGGCGGACAGGGCGAGGTAGACACTGAAGCTTTCTTT. This chain connects TRBV6-5 to TRBJ1-1, with 8 bases identical to TRBD1. Germline-derived CDR1 and CDR2 are MNHEY and SVGAGI. The trim removed 8 bases at V and 3 bases at J, leaving 11 bases unmatched. The CDR3 runs to 15 residues.

The chain joins TRBV7-9 to TRBJ1-1; TRBD1 agrees at 7 bases. V lost 5 bases, J lost 7 bases, and 16 bases stayed unmatched. The CDR3 length is 16 residues. Germline CDR1 reads SEHNR; CDR2 reads FQNEAQ (reference sequence). The CDR3: CASSRNTMEGAFEAFF. In DNA, the CDR3 is TGTGCCAGCAGCCGAAACACAATGGAGGGGGCTTTTGAAGCTTTCTTT.

The genes are TRBV30 and TRBJ1-2; no reliable D call. Trimming pared 4 bases from V and 4 bases from J, leaving 13 bases between. The length of the CDR3 is 13 residues. Germline lookup yields CDR1 GTSNPN and CDR2 SVGIG (reference sequence). CDR3 coding DNA: TGTGCCTGGACCCCAGCTATCGCCTATGGCTACACCTTC. Encoded protein: CAWTPAIAYGYTF.

The chain carries TRBV7-2 and TRBJ1-1, with TRBD1 matching over 7 bases. This CDR3 is 13 amino acids long. V shed 5 bases, J shed 12 bases, and the junction held 12 bases outside the gene matches. Germline V gene sequence: CDR1 SGHTA, CDR2 FQGNSA. Here the CDR3 reads CASSPGGLSRPFF. CDR3 DNA: TGTGCCAGCAGCCCAGGGGGTCTTAGCCGGCCTTTCTTT.

The rearrangement links TRBV7-2 to TRBJ1-4; the D is unclear. The CDR3 consists of 15 residues. Germline V gives CDR1 SGHTA, CDR2 FQGNSA. V was cut by 5 bases and J by 2 bases, with 12 bases left in between. The CDR3: CASSPRRGTNEKLFF. The CDR3 DNA is TGTGCCAGCAGCCCCAGACGTGGGACTAATGAAAAACTGTTTTTT.

V usage is TRBV25-1 and J usage is TRBJ1-6; D ambiguous. The CDR3 spans 16 residues. Per the germline V gene, CDR1 is MGHDK and CDR2 is SYGVNS. Trimming pared 4 bases from V and 4 bases from J, leaving 14 bases between. The CDR3 DNA reads TGTGCCAGCAGTGTCTCGGTAGTACCGTATAATTCACCCCTCCACTTT. It encodes CASSVSVVPYNSPLHF.

The J gene is TRBJ2-1, the V gene TRBV12-5; 11 bases line up with TRBD2. From germline, CDR1 is LGHNT and CDR2 FRNRAP. The CDR3 spans 14 residues. Unmatched junction bases numbered 1, after V lost 0 bases and J lost 9 bases. CDR3 bases: TGTGCTAGTGGTTTGGTACTAGCGGGGGCTGAGCAGTTCTTC. It specifies CASGLVLAGAEQFF. Supplemented by reference TRBV12-5 and TRBJ2-1, the full variable domain reads DARVTQTPRHKVTEMGQEVTMRCQPILGHNTVFWYRQTMMQGLELLAYFRNRAPLDDSGMPKDRFSAEMPDATLATLKIQPSEPRDSAVYFCASGLVLAGAEQFFGPGTRLTVL.

The chain couples TRBV27 to TRBJ1-2; 9 bases fit TRBD1. The germline CDR1 and CDR2 sequences are MNHEY and SMNVEV (reference sequence). V was clipped by 5 bases and J by 4 bases; unmatched bases: 8. This CDR3 has 15 amino acids. CDR3 nucleotide sequence: TGTGCCAGCAGTACCTACAGGGGGCACGGCTATGGCTACACCTTC. Its translation: CASSTYRGHGYGYTF.

V is TRBV5-6 and J is TRBJ2-7; unclear D gene. Germline CDR1 reads SGHDT; CDR2 reads YYEEEE. This CDR3 is built from 12 residues. V was cut by 4 bases and J by 7 bases, with 12 bases left in between. The DNA of the CDR3 is TGTGCCAGCAGCCCCTCCGTTGGGGAGCAGTACTTC. This encodes CASSPSVGEQYF.

The chain carries TRBV5-4 and TRBJ2-1; 10 positions match TRBD1. CDR1 SGHNT and CDR2 YYREEE come from the germline V gene (reference sequence). Unmatched junction bases numbered 18, after V lost 0 bases and J lost 6 bases. The CDR3 runs to 20 residues. The CDR3 DNA reads as TGTGCCAGCAGCTTGGATAACCGGGACAGGGGAACAGTAATTGTCAATGAGCAGTTCTTC. It translates to CASSLDNRDRGTVIVNEQFF. Based on the CDR3 plus reference TRBV5-4 and TRBJ2-1, the full variable domain is ETGVTQSPTHLIKTRGQQVTLRCSSQSGHNTVSWYQQALGQGPQFIFQYYREEENGRGNFPPRFSGLQFPNYSSELNVNALELDDSALYLCASSLDNRDRGTVIVNEQFFGPGTRLTVL.

The V gene is TRBV5-4, the J gene TRBJ2-3, with unresolved D. The V gene lost 1 base and the J gene lost 6 bases, with 12 bases spanning the gap. Germline CDR1 and CDR2: SGHNT and YYREEE (reference sequence). CDR3 length: 14 residues. The DNA of the CDR3 is TGTGCCAGCAGCTTGTTGAGCTGGAAGGATACGCAGTATTTT. As protein: CASSLLSWKDTQYF.

The chain combines TRBV27 with TRBJ2-7, with D perhaps TRBD1 (5 bases). CDR3 length: 15 amino acids. Germline V lookup: CDR1 MNHEY, CDR2 SMNVEV (reference sequence). Trimming shortened V by 2 bases and J by 2 bases, and 13 bases separated the two germline ends. The CDR3 reads CASSLTVQGTYEQYF. CDR3 nucleotides: TGTGCCAGCAGTTTAACGGTCCAGGGCACCTACGAGCAGTACTTC.

The V and J genes are TRBV2 and TRBJ1-1, with D tentatively TRBD1 (5 bases). Trimming removed 4 bases from V and 0 bases from J, with 9 bases in between. CDR3 length: 14 residues. Per the germline V gene, CDR1 is SNHLY and CDR2 is FYNNEI. CDR3 DNA: TGTGCCAGCAGTGGGGGGGGAATGAACACTGAAGCTTTCTTT. Translated, it gives CASSGGGMNTEAFF.